The clone carrying this TCR beta chain was found a few times. The CDR3 runs to 13 residues. Between the trimmed V and J ends, which lost 3 bases and 3 bases, there was a span of 9 bases. The germline gives CDR1 SGHAT, CDR2 FQNNGV. In TCRdb, the 5' RACE reads were re-called with MiXCR into one record per CDR3 protein. The sample holds under 150,000 distinct CDR3 sequences, 10% to 12% seen once. These data come from a study of CD8 T cells in ankylosing spondylitis. The chain has TRBV11-2 and TRBJ2-7, with D perhaps TRBD1 (6 bases). The TCR originated in a female donor with ankylosing spondylitis or in good health (not recorded which). The specimen was blood, either unsorted or a sorted T cell fraction (not recorded which). CDR3 in amino acids: CASSFSGVYEQYF. In DNA, the CDR3 is TGTGCCAGCAGCTTTTCAGGGGTCTACGAGCAGTACTTC.